A selection of T cell receptor beta chains follows, all from one sample in a study of T cells in Graves' hyperthyroidism and ophthalmopathy. Via MiXCR, TCRdb re-called the multiplex PCR reads, giving one row per CDR3 protein. Of about 840,000 distinct CDR3 sequences detected, 35% to 45% appear once; the ten largest clones hold 8% to 9%. The sample taken for sequencing was blood. The receptor source for this set is a man younger than 35 with Graves' hyperthyroidism. Both conserved end residues are part of each CDR3. A D gene is named only where the DNA matches it firmly. Size is stated for part of the rows, as once, few or many counts, or as a class when the clone is expanded.

>NA|many|TRBJ2-7|TRBV7-9
CASSESPPPTYEQYF
TGTGCCAGCAGCGAATCGCCCCCCCCAACCTACGAGCAGTACTTC
>TRBD2|NA|TRBJ2-3|TRBV14
CASSHKRGAPWTDTQYF
TGTGCCAGCAGCCACAAGCGGGGGGCCCCCTGGACAGATACGCAGTATTTT
>NA|many|TRBJ1-5|TRBV9
CASPRIFQPQHF
TGTGCCAGCCCCAGGATTTTTCAGCCCCAGCATTTT
>NA|few|TRBJ1-6|TRBV5-4
CASSLEVGPNSPLHF
TGTGCCAGCAGCTTGGAGGTGGGTCCCAATTCACCCCTCCACTTT
>TRBD2|few|TRBJ2-7|TRBV20-1
CSARGGGLAFSYEQYF
TGCAGTGCTAGGGGAGGGGGACTAGCGTTCTCCTACGAGCAGTACTTC
>NA|NA|TRBJ1-4|TRBV7-9
CASSTHGRNEKLFF
TGTGCCAGCAGCACACACGGCCGTAATGAAAAACTGTTTTTT
>NA|NA|TRBJ2-7|TRBV7-9
CAWSSTDDEQYF
TGTGCCTGGAGTTCAACGGACGACGAGCAGTACTTC
>NA|NA|TRBJ1-1|TRBV9
CASSVRTGMNTEAFF
TGTGCCAGCAGCGTACGGACCGGGATGAACACTGAAGCTTTCTTT
>TRBD1|NA|TRBJ1-1|TRBV19
CASSIPLDREEMTEAFF
TGTGCCAGTAGTATTCCCCTGGACAGGGAGGAAATGACTGAAGCTTTCTTT
>NA|NA|TRBJ2-7|TRBV29-1
CSATVRGRYEQYF
TGCAGCGCCACGGTAAGGGGGAGGTACGAGCAGTACTTC
>TRBD1|few|TRBJ1-2|TRBV19
CASSIDNRGSYGYTF
TGTGCCAGTAGTATAGATAACAGGGGATCCTATGGCTACACCTTC
>NA|NA|TRBJ1-3|TRBV20-1
CSGRTKNTIYF
TGCAGTGGGAGGACTAAGAACACCATATATTTT
>NA|NA|TRBJ2-7|TRBV20-1
CSASGPDPYEQYF
TGCAGTGCTAGCGGACCGGACCCCTACGAGCAGTACTTC
>NA|few|TRBJ1-1|TRBV10-2
CASSESPRGPRNTEAFF
TGCGCCAGCAGTGAGTCCCCTCGGGGGCCTCGGAACACTGAAGCTTTCTTT
>NA|once|TRBJ1-2|TRBV20-1
CSARRMGYTF
TGCAGTGCTAGAAGGATGGGCTACACCTTC
>TRBD1|few|TRBJ1-2|TRBV5-1
CASSPGTDGYTF
TGCGCCAGCAGCCCGGGGACAGATGGCTACACCTTC